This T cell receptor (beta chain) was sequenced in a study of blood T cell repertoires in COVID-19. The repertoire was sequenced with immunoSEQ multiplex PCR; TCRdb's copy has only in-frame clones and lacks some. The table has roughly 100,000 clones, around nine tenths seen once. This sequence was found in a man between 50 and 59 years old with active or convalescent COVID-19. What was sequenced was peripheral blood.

CDR3 nucleotide sequence: TGTGCCAGTAGTGGGCCGGGACACCTGAACACTGAAGCTTTCTTT. Residues: CASSGPGHLNTEAFF. J is TRBJ1-1 and V is TRBV19, with TRBD1 as a possible D gene (6 bases). The CDR3 is 15 amino acids. Germline V CDR1 and CDR2: LNHDA, SQIVND (reference sequence). The ends were cut back, 5 bases at V and 0 bases at J, with 13 bases in the middle.